This T cell receptor (beta chain) derives from a study of regulatory T cells in long-lasting Graves disease. The authors built TCR beta libraries using iRepertoire HTBI primers and Arm-PCR of CDR3 regions. MiXCR, applied by TCRdb to the multiplex PCR reads, yields one record per CDR3 protein. The profile shows more than 300,000 distinct CDR3 sequences, around a sixth of them singletons. Time point noted: newly diagnosed GD, antithyroid drugs for less than 3 months. Making the TCR library involved RNA that had been extracted from PBMCs. Trimming removed 1 base at V and 8 bases at J, with 12 bases between. The CDR3 has 14 residues. Germline V CDR1 and CDR2: SGHTA, FQGTGA.

This TCR was recovered from a female donor with Graves disease. The chain employs TRBV7-3 and TRBJ2-1; D remains ambiguous. The sequences come from peripheral blood mononuclear cells (PBMCs), collected at new diagnosis, from a patient treated with antithyroid drugs. The CDR3 DNA reads TGTGCCAGCAGCTTAAGGGGTCAGATTGATGAGCAGTTCTTC. Translated, it gives CASSLRGQIDEQFF.